This passage covers 2 T cell receptor beta chains from one sample sequenced in a study of blood T cell repertoires in COVID-19 (dated by TCRdb to the early 2020s). Library generation was performed with the immunoSEQ multiplex PCR assay. TCRdb obtained this table from immuneACCESS and retained in-frame rearrangements with V and J assigned. These tables miss some clones; where compared with another copy, unresolved V genes account for less than half of the shortfall, and the remainder is unexplained. Here the sample has about 180,000 clones; roughly 89% occur a single time. 1.6% of the sample is taken by the ten largest. The specimen sequenced was peripheral blood. These receptors all stem from a woman in her fifties or sixties with acute or convalescent COVID-19.

This clone was counted once. The CDR3 loop reads CATSTSGTGPYEQYF. CDR3 nucleotides: TGTGCCACCAGCACCAGTGGGACAGGCCCCTACGAGCAGTACTTC. The chain links TRBV15 to TRBJ2-7; 8 bases align to TRBD1. Trimming at V came to 4 bases and at J to 2 bases, leaving 7 bases not matched to a gene. Germline CDR1 LNHNV, CDR2 YYDKDF (reference sequence). CDR3 size: 15 residues.

The V and J genes are TRBV6-5 and TRBJ2-7; a weak D match, TRBD1 (6 bases). Deletions cut 2 bases from V and 4 bases from J, with 9 bases between. The CDR3 sequence is 13 residues long. Germline CDR1 is MNHEY and CDR2 is SVGAGI. CDR3 sequence: CASSYGTIYEQYF. The CDR3 bases are TGTGCCAGCAGTTACGGGACAATTTACGAGCAGTACTTC.